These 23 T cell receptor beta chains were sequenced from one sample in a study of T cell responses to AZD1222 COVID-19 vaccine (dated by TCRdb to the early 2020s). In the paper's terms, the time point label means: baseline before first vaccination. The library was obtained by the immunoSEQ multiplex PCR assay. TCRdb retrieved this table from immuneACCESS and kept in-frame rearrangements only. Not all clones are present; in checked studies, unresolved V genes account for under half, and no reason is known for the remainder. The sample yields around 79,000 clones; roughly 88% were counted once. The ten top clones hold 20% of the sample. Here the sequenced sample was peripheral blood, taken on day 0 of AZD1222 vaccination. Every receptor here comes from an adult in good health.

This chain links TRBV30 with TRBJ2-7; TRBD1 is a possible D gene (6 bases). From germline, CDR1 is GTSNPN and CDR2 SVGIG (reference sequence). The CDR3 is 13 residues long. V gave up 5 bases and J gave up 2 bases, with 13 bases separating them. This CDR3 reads CAWGYGGPYEQYF. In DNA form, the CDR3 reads TGTGCCTGGGGATATGGGGGCCCCTACGAGCAGTACTTC. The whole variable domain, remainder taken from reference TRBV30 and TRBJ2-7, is SQTIHQWPATLVQPVGSPLSLECTVEGTSNPNLYWYRQAAGRGLQLLFYSVGIGQISSEVPQNLSASRPQDRQFILSSKKLLLSDSGFYLCAWGYGGPYEQYFGPGTRLTVT.

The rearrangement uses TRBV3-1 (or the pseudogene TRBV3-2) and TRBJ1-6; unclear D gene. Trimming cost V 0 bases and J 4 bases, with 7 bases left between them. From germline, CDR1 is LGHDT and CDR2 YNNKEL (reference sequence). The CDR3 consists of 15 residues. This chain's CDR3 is CASSQDRGYNSPLHF. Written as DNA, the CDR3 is TGTGCCAGCAGCCAAGATCGAGGTTATAATTCACCCCTCCACTTT.

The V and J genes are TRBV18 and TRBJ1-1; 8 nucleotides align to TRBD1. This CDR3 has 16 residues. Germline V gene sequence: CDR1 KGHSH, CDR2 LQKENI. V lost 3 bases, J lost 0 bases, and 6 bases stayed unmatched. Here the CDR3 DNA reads TGTGCCAGCTCACCTACCGGGACAGGATTGAACACTGAAGCTTTCTTT. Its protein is CASSPTGTGLNTEAFF.

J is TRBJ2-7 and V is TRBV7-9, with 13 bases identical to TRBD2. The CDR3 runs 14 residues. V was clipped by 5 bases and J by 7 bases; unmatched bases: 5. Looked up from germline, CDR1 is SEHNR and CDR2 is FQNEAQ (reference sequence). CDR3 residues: CASSLRTSGREQYF. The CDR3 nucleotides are TGTGCCAGCAGCCTACGGACTAGCGGGAGAGAGCAGTACTTC.

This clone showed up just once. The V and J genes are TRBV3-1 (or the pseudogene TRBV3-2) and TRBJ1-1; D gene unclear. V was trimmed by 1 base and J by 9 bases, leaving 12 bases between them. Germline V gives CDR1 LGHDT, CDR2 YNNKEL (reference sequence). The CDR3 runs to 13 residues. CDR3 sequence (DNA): TGTGCCAGCAGCCAAGGGGCTAGACCCCAAGCTTTCTTT. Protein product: CASSQGARPQAFF.

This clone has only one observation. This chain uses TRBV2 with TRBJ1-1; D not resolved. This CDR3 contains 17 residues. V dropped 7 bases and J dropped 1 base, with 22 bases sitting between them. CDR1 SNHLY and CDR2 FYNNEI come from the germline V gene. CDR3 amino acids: CASIPISGGRRNTEAFF. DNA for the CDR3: TGTGCCAGCATCCCGATATCAGGCGGTCGACGGAACACTGAAGCTTTCTTT.

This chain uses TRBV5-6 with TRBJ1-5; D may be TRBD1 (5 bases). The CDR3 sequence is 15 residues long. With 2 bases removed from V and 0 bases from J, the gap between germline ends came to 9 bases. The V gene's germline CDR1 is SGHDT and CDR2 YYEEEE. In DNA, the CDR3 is TGTGCCAGCAGCTTTGGACATGATAGCAATCAGCCCCAGCATTTT. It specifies CASSFGHDSNQPQHF.

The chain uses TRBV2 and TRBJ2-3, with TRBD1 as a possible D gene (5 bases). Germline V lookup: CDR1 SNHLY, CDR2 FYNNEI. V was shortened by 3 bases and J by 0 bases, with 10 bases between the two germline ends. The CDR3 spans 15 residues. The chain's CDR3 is CASSDPGHSTDTQYF. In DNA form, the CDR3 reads TGTGCCAGCAGTGATCCTGGACACAGCACAGATACGCAGTATTTT.

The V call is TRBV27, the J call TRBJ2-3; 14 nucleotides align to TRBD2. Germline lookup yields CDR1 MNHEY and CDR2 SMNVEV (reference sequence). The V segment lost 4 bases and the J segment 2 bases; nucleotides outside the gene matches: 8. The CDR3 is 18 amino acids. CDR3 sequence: CASSSFPGLAGVTDTQYF. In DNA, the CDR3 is TGTGCCAGCAGTTCCTTCCCGGGACTAGCGGGGGTCACAGATACGCAGTATTTT.

CDR3 coding DNA: TGCAGCGTTGAAGGCTATGAAAAACTGTTTTTT. Translation gives CSVEGYEKLFF. The rearrangement joins TRBV29-1 to TRBJ1-4; D remains ambiguous. The V gene lost 1 base and the J gene lost 6 bases, with 3 bases spanning the gap. Germline V gene sequence: CDR1 SQVTM, CDR2 ANQGSEA. The CDR3 has 11 amino acids.

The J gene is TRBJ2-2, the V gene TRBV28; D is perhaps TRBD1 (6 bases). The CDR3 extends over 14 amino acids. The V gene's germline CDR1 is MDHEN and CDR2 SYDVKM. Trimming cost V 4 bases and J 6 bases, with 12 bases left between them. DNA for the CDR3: TGTGCCAGCAGTTCCCCCAGGGGCCCCGGGGAGCTGTTTTTT. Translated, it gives CASSSPRGPGELFF.

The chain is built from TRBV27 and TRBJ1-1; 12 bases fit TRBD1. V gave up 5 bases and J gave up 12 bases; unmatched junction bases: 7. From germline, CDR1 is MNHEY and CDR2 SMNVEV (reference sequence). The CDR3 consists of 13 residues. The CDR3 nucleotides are TGTGCCAGCAGTCCCCGGGACAGGGGGCAACCTTTCTTT. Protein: CASSPRDRGQPFF.

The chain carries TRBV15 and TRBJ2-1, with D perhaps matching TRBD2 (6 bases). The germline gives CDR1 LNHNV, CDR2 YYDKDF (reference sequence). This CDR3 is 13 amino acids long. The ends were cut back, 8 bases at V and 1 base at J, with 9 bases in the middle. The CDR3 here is CATGTLSYNEQFF. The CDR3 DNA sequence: TGTGCCACCGGGACTCTGTCCTACAATGAGCAGTTCTTC.

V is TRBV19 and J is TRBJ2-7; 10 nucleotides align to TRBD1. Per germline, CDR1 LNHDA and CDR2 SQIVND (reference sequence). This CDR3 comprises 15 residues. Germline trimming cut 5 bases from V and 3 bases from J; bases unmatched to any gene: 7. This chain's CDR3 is CASSRGQGGYYEQYF. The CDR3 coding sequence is TGTGCCAGTAGTCGTGGACAGGGGGGATACTACGAGCAGTACTTC.

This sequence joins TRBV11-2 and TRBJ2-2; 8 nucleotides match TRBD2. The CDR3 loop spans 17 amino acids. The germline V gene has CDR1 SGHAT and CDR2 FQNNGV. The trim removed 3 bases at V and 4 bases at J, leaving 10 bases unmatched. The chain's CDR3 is CASSFQRGGSGTGELFF. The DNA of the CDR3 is TGTGCCAGCAGCTTCCAACGGGGGGGTTCAGGCACCGGGGAGCTGTTTTTT.

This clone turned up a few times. Here the CDR3 DNA reads TGTGCCACCAGTTCCGGGAGGGCCCCGGACATTCAGTACTTC. Its protein product is CATSSGRAPDIQYF. This rearrangement joins TRBV15 to TRBJ2-4; 8 positions match TRBD2. With 6 bases clipped from V and 8 bases from J, the junction kept 9 bases outside the gene matches. The CDR3 sequence is 14 residues long. Germline V gene data show CDR1 as LNHNV and CDR2 as YYDKDF (reference sequence).

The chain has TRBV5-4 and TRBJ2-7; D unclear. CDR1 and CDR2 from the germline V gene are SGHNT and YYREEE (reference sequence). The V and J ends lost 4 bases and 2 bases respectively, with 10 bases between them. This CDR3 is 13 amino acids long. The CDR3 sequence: CASSRTSTYEQYF. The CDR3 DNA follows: TGTGCCAGCAGCCGAACAAGTACCTACGAGCAGTACTTC.

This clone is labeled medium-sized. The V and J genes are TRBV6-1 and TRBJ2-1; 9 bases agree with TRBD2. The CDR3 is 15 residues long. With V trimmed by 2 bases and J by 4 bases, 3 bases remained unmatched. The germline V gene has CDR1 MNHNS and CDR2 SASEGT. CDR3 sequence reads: CASSEKREAYNEQFF. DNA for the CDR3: TGTGCCAGCAGTGAAAAGCGGGAGGCATACAATGAGCAGTTCTTC.

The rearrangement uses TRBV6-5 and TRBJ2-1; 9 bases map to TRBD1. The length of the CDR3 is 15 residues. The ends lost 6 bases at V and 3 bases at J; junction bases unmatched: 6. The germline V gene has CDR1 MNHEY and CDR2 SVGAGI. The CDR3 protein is CASRADRGSYNEQFF. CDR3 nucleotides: TGTGCCAGCAGAGCGGACAGGGGAAGCTACAATGAGCAGTTCTTC.

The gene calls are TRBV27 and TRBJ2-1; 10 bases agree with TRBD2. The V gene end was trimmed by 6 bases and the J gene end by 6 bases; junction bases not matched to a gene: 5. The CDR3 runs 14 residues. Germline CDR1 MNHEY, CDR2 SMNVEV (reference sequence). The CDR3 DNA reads TGTGCCAGCAGGGAAGCGGGGGGGCGCAATGAGCAGTTCTTC. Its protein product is CASREAGGRNEQFF.

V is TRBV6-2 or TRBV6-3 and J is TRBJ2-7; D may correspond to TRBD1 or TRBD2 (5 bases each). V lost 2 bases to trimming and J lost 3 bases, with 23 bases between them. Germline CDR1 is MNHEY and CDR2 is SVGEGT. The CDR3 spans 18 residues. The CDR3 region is CASSYVLRGPMKNYEQYF. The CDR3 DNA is TGTGCCAGCAGTTACGTCTTGAGGGGACCAATGAAAAACTACGAGCAGTACTTC.

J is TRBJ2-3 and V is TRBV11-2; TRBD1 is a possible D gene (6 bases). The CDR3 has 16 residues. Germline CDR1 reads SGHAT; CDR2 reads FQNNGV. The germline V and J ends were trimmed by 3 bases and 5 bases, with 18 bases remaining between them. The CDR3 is CASSFLLARDKDTQYF. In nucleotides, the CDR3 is TGTGCCAGCAGCTTTCTCCTGGCAAGGGACAAAGATACGCAGTATTTT.

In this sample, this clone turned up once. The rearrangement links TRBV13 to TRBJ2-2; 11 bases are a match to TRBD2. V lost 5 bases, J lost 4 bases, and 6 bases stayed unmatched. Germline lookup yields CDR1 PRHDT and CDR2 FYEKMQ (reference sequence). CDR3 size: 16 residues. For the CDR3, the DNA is TGTGCCAGCAGCACACTAGCGGGAGCCTCCACCGGGGAGCTGTTTTTT. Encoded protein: CASSTLAGASTGELFF.